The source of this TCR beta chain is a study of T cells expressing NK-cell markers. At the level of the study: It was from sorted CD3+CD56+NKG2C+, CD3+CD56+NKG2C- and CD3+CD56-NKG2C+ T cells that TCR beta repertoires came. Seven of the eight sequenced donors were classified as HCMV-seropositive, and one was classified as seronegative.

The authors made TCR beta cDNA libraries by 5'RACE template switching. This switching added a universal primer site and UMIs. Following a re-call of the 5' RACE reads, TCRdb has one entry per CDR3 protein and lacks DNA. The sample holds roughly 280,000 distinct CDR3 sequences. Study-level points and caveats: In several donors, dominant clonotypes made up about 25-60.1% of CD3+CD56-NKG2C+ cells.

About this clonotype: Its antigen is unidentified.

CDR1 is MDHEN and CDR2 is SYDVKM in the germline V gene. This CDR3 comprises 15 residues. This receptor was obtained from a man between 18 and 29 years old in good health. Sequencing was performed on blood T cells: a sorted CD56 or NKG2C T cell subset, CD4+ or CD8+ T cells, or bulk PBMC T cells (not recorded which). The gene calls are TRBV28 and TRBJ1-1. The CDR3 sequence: CASRNPSGRLGEAFF.